Presented here are 13 T cell receptor beta chains from one specimen sequenced in a study of cytomegalovirus exposure and HLA in healthy donors. PCR amplification relied on 60 Vbeta primers (plus 13 Jbeta primers). Clones were read by immunoSEQ multiplex PCR, and TCRdb kept only the in-frame ones, dropping some. The repertoire consists of tens of thousands of clones, with 90% occurring once and the leading ten covering approximately 2.5%. Sequences were obtained from PBMCs. These receptors were collected from a woman younger than 35 in good health and CMV-seronegative.

The rearrangement links TRBV28 to TRBJ2-1; possibly TRBD2 for D (5 bases). This CDR3 spans 15 amino acids. The germline V gene has CDR1 MDHEN and CDR2 SYDVKM. Trimming stripped 6 bases from V and 10 bases from J, with 22 bases between. In nucleotides, the CDR3 is TGTGCCAGCAGGGAGGTGGCTGATAGGACGTACGAGCAGTTCTTC. It is translated as CASREVADRTYEQFF.

This chain connects TRBV11-2 to TRBJ1-1, with 9 nucleotides matching TRBD1. Per germline, CDR1 SGHAT and CDR2 FQNNGV. The CDR3 contains 15 residues. Trimming removed 2 bases from V and 1 base from J; junction bases left unmatched: 2. As DNA, the CDR3 is TGTGCCAGCAGCTTAAGGACAGGGGCGAACACTGAAGCTTTCTTT. It encodes CASSLRTGANTEAFF. Filled out from reference TRBV11-2 and TRBJ1-1, the complete variable domain reads EAGVAQSPRYKIIEKRQSVAFWCNPISGHATLYWYQQILGQGPKLLIQFQNNGVVDDSQLPKDRFSAERLKGVDSTLKIQPAKLEDSAVYLCASSLRTGANTEAFFGQGTRLTVV.

The rearrangement uses TRBV18 and TRBJ1-2, with TRBD1 matching 8 bases. V lost 3 bases to trimming and J lost 6 bases; unmatched junction nucleotides: 9. Germline V CDR1 and CDR2: KGHSH, LQKENI. CDR3 length equals 15 residues. The CDR3 region is CASSPSQGARNGYTF. The CDR3 region has the DNA TGTGCCAGCTCACCCTCGCAGGGGGCGCGAAATGGCTACACCTTC.

This sequence joins TRBV27 and TRBJ1-1; tentatively, D is TRBD1 (6 bases). CDR1 and CDR2 from the germline V gene are MNHEY and SMNVEV (reference sequence). The CDR3 has 17 residues. V was clipped by 6 bases and J by 4 bases, with 24 bases between them. CDR3 in DNA: TGTGCCAGCAGACCCCTCCGCCAGGGGCCCAGTGGCACTGAAGCTTTCTTT. Encoded protein: CASRPLRQGPSGTEAFF.

The chain uses TRBV11-2 and TRBJ2-1, with 8 bases that match TRBD2. V lost 1 base, J lost 9 bases, and 11 bases stayed unmatched. CDR1 SGHAT and CDR2 FQNNGV come from the germline V gene. The CDR3 sequence is 16 residues long. The CDR3 DNA is TGTGCCAGCAGCTTAGGGAGCGGTCGGGGGGGAGGTGAGCAGTTCTTC. Encoded protein: CASSLGSGRGGGEQFF.

As for this clone: One end of the junction fails to match germline, which may point to a read error. The V and J genes are TRBV7-9 and TRBJ1-2; D is possibly TRBD1 (6 bases). The CDR3 is made up of 14 amino acids. Germline V gene data show CDR1 as SEHNR and CDR2 as FQNEAQ (reference sequence). This CDR3 reads CSSSSPPGEYGYTF. Here the CDR3 DNA reads TGTTCCAGCAGCTCCCCCCCAGGGGAGTATGGCTACACCTTC.

CDR3 DNA: TGCGCCAGCAGCCAATTGGGGGGTCCGTACCTCTACAATGAGCAGTTCTTC. It specifies CASSQLGGPYLYNEQFF. The chain joins TRBV4-3 to TRBJ2-1, with D perhaps matching TRBD2 (6 bases). The V gene's germline CDR1 is LGHNA and CDR2 YSLEER. Trimming took off 2 bases at V and 3 bases at J, with 17 bases between the two ends. CDR3 size: 17 residues.

The rearrangement joins TRBV28 to TRBJ2-5; 10 nucleotides line up with TRBD2. Looked up from germline, CDR1 is MDHEN and CDR2 is SYDVKM. Trimming cost V 5 bases and J 0 bases; bases outside gene matches: 3. The CDR3 contains 15 residues. The CDR3 reads CASSRTSGYQETQYF. In nucleotides, the CDR3 is TGTGCCAGCAGTAGGACTAGCGGATACCAAGAGACCCAGTACTTC.

The V and J genes are TRBV9 and TRBJ2-1; TRBD2 matches at 8 bases. Per germline, CDR1 SGDLS and CDR2 YYNGEE. With V trimmed by 0 bases and J by 0 bases, 2 bases remained unmatched. The length of the CDR3 is 16 residues. The CDR3 reads CASSVEGTSSYNEQFF. The CDR3 DNA reads TGTGCCAGCAGCGTAGAGGGGACTAGCTCCTACAATGAGCAGTTCTTC.

This rearrangement joins TRBV5-5 to TRBJ2-1, with 11 bases aligning to TRBD2. The CDR3 contains 15 residues. Trimming cost V 5 bases and J 3 bases; bases outside gene matches: 4. CDR1 is SGHKS, CDR2 YYEKEE, per germline (reference sequence). CDR3 sequence reads: CASRPGTSGYNEQFF. The CDR3 DNA follows: TGTGCCAGCAGGCCCGGGACTAGCGGCTACAATGAGCAGTTCTTC.

Written as DNA, the CDR3 is TGTGCCAGCAACTTAGTCCCCACAGATACGCAGTATTTT. It translates to CASNLVPTDTQYF. The chain couples TRBV2 to TRBJ2-3; unclear D gene. Germline V gene sequence: CDR1 SNHLY, CDR2 FYNNEI. The V and J ends lost 7 bases and 2 bases respectively, with 10 bases between them. This CDR3 has 13 residues.

This chain links TRBV7-3 with TRBJ2-2; D is ambiguous. This CDR3 has 15 residues. V was trimmed by 5 bases and J by 2 bases, leaving 12 bases between them. Germline values: CDR1 SGHTA, CDR2 FQGTGA. The DNA of the CDR3 is TGTGCCAGCAGCACTGTACTTGGTAACACCGGGGAGCTGTTTTTT. Protein sequence: CASSTVLGNTGELFF.

The chain links TRBV18 to TRBJ2-5, with a possible D match to TRBD2 (5 bases). The CDR3 extends over 14 amino acids. The germline V gene has CDR1 KGHSH and CDR2 LQKENI. Trimming removed 2 bases at V and 3 bases at J, with 10 bases between. The DNA for the CDR3 is TGTGCCAGCTCACCATTCCCGGGAAAAGAGACCCAGTACTTC. Translation: CASSPFPGKETQYF. The complete variable domain, with remaining parts taken from reference TRBV18 and TRBJ2-5, reads NAGVMQNPRHLVRRRGQEARLRCSPMKGHSHVYWYRQLPEEGLKFMVYLQKENIIDESGMPKERFSAEFPKEGPSILRIQQVVRGDSAAYFCASSPFPGKETQYFGPGTRLLVL.